Presented here are 8 T cell receptor beta chains from one specimen sequenced in a study of blood T cell repertoires in COVID-19. Sequencing was performed with immunoSEQ multiplex PCR; in TCRdb, only in-frame clones are kept and a portion is missing. Among about 150,000 clones listed, around 84% were seen once. Material for sequencing was peripheral blood. The receptors here all came from a woman older than 75 with COVID-19, enrolled during active disease.

V usage is TRBV6-5 and J usage is TRBJ2-1, with TRBD2 as a possible D gene (5 bases). There are 15 residues in the CDR3. The V gene's germline CDR1 is MNHEY and CDR2 SVGAGI. V lost 7 bases and J 7 bases, leaving 20 bases between the germline ends. The CDR3 nucleotides are TGTGCCAGCACCTCTGAGGCTAGCCGAAAAAATGAGCAGTTCTTC. Its protein is CASTSEASRKNEQFF.

The genes are TRBV14 and TRBJ2-3, with 8 nucleotides matching TRBD1. The germline V gene encodes CDR1 SGHDN and CDR2 FVKESK. This CDR3 is built from 16 residues. With V trimmed by 4 bases and J by 0 bases, 6 bases remained unmatched. The CDR3: CASSPWTGPSTDTQYF. CDR3 DNA: TGTGCCAGCAGCCCGTGGACAGGGCCGAGCACAGATACGCAGTATTTT.

V gene TRBV9 combines with J gene TRBJ2-5; possibly TRBD1 for D (5 bases). The germline V and J ends were trimmed by 3 bases and 0 bases, with 12 bases remaining between them. This CDR3 has 15 residues. Germline V gives CDR1 SGDLS, CDR2 YYNGEE. CDR3 in amino acids: CASSEGSAYQETQYF. The DNA of the CDR3 is TGTGCCAGCAGCGAGGGGTCGGCGTACCAAGAGACCCAGTACTTC.

This clone showed up just once. The chain is built from TRBV7-9 and TRBJ2-6, with 7 bases aligning to TRBD1. V was clipped by 4 bases and J by 0 bases; unmatched bases: 6. CDR3 size: 17 residues. The germline CDR1 and CDR2 sequences are SEHNR and FQNEAQ (reference sequence). The CDR3 reads CASSSGQSYSGANVLTF. The CDR3 DNA reads as TGTGCCAGCAGCTCGGGACAGAGTTACTCTGGGGCCAACGTCCTGACTTTC. Supplemented by reference TRBV7-9 and TRBJ2-6, the full variable domain reads DTGVSQNPRHKITKRGQNVTFRCDPISEHNRLYWYRQTLGQGPEFLTYFQNEAQLEKSRLLSDRFSAERPKGSFSTLEIQRTEQGDSAMYLCASSSGQSYSGANVLTFGAGSRLTVL.

This clone was seen a handful of times. The chain employs TRBV10-3 and TRBJ2-7; 9 bases fit TRBD1. From germline, CDR1 is ENHRY and CDR2 SYGVKD. The trim removed 10 bases at V and 1 base at J, leaving 8 bases unmatched. The length of the CDR3 is 14 residues. The CDR3 coding sequence is TGTGCCACACGGACAGGGGCTGGGTCCTACGAGCAGTACTTC. It translates to CATRTGAGSYEQYF.

This chain joins TRBV20-1 and TRBJ2-7; D ambiguous. The germline V and J ends were trimmed by 3 bases and 0 bases, with 12 bases remaining between them. Germline V gives CDR1 DFQATT, CDR2 SNEGSKA (reference sequence). This CDR3 has 14 residues. As DNA, the CDR3 is TGCAGTGCTAGTCTGCGTCTGAACTCCTACGAGCAGTACTTC. Its protein product is CSASLRLNSYEQYF.

The V call is TRBV11-2, the J call TRBJ1-2; D is possibly TRBD1 (6 bases). V shed 4 bases and J shed 3 bases, with 6 bases lying between them. The germline CDR1 and CDR2 sequences are SGHAT and FQNNGV. The CDR3 runs 12 residues. The CDR3 sequence is CASSSGDYGYTF. As DNA, the CDR3 is TGTGCCAGCAGCTCAGGGGACTATGGCTACACCTTC.

A remark on this clone: The junction shows a germline mismatch at one end, possibly a read error. The J gene is TRBJ2-1, the V gene TRBV7-7; D possibly uses TRBD1 or TRBD2 (6 bases each). The CDR3 runs to 14 residues. The germline V gene encodes CDR1 SSHAT and CDR2 FNYEAQ (reference sequence). The CDR3 DNA follows: TGTGCTAGCAGCTTAGGGGGAGGCAACAATGAGCAGTTCTTC. This sequence encodes CASSLGGGNNEQFF.